One and the same sample provided the 15 T cell receptor beta chains below, sequenced in a study of shared clonotypes between healthy human individuals. Measured with immunoSEQ multiplex PCR; TCRdb has only the in-frame clones, and not every one. Of approximately 2.3 million clones listed, 85% to 95% are singletons. Specimen: naive CD4+ T cells from PBMCs. Subset noted: CD45RA+ positively selected. These TCRs come from a man in his late teens or twenties in good health. Some clones in this sample may be carry-over from other donors' samples.

The chain recombines TRBV2 with TRBJ1-5, with D possibly TRBD1 on 6 matching bases. Germline-derived CDR1 and CDR2 are SNHLY and FYNNEI. V shed 3 bases and J shed 9 bases, with 9 bases lying between them. The CDR3 is made up of 12 amino acids. CDR3 coding DNA: TGTGCCAGCAGTGATAGGGGGGGGCCCCAGCATTTT. This sequence encodes CASSDRGGPQHF. The whole variable domain, remainder taken from reference TRBV2 and TRBJ1-5, is EPEVTQTPSHQVTQMGQEVILRCVPISNHLYFYWYRQILGQKVEFLVSFYNNEISEKSEIFDDQFSVERPDGSNFTLKIRSTKLEDSAMYFCASSDRGGPQHFGDGTRLSIL.

The gene calls are TRBV28 and TRBJ2-6; D uncertain. CDR1 and CDR2 from the germline V gene are MDHEN and SYDVKM. The CDR3 sequence is 16 residues long. V lost 5 bases and J lost 1, with 12 bases in between. CDR3 loop: CASSINDWSGANVLTF. The CDR3 coding sequence is TGTGCCAGCAGTATTAATGACTGGTCTGGGGCCAACGTCCTGACTTTC.

This chain connects TRBV7-9 to TRBJ2-3; D may be TRBD1 or TRBD2 (5 bases each). The germline V gene encodes CDR1 SEHNR and CDR2 FQNEAQ (reference sequence). The CDR3 sequence is 15 residues long. With 5 bases removed from V and 5 bases from J, the gap between germline ends came to 17 bases. In DNA form, the CDR3 reads TGTGCCAGCAGCCAAGGGGATCTAGCAGGAGATACGCAGTATTTT. This gives the protein CASSQGDLAGDTQYF.

The chain recombines TRBV5-6 with TRBJ1-2; D is possibly TRBD1 (6 bases). This CDR3 is 17 amino acids long. Trimming shortened V by 0 bases and J by 5 bases, and 20 bases separated the two germline ends. Germline V lookup: CDR1 SGHDT, CDR2 YYEEEE. Here the CDR3 reads CASSLGPVGGGYYGYTF. The CDR3 coding sequence is TGTGCCAGCAGCTTGGGTCCGGTAGGGGGAGGATATTATGGCTACACCTTC. The variable domain in full, with the rest retrieved from reference TRBV5-6 and TRBJ1-2, is DAGVTQSPTHLIKTRGQQVTLRCSPKSGHDTVSWYQQALGQGPQFIFQYYEEEERQRGNFPDRFSGHQFPNYSSELNVNALLLGDSALYLCASSLGPVGGGYYGYTFGSGTRLTVV.

The chain recombines TRBV10-2 with TRBJ1-1; D is unresolved. CDR3 length: 13 residues. Trimming took 2 bases from V and 3 from J, leaving 7 bases between them. Germline lookup yields CDR1 WSHSY and CDR2 SAAADI. CDR3 coding DNA: TGCGCCAGCAGTGAGAAAAGGGACACTGAAGCTTTCTTT. This encodes CASSEKRDTEAFF.

The chain joins TRBV6-6 to TRBJ2-1, with D possibly TRBD2 on 6 matching bases. CDR3 length: 15 residues. CDR1 and CDR2 from the germline V gene are MNHNY and SVGAGI (reference sequence). The V and J ends lost 4 bases and 1 base respectively, with 11 bases between them. In nucleotides, the CDR3 is TGTGCCAGCAGTTCCCACGGGGGTTCCTACAATGAGCAGTTCTTC. The encoded protein is CASSSHGGSYNEQFF.

This clone has more than one count but fewer than ten. Additional DNA sequences in this sample encode the identical CDR3. The V call is TRBV14, the J call TRBJ1-2; D call uncertain. The germline V gene encodes CDR1 SGHDN and CDR2 FVKESK. Between the trimmed V and J ends, which lost 1 base and 2 bases, there was a span of 5 bases. The CDR3 is made up of 13 amino acids. In DNA, the CDR3 is TGTGCCAGCAGCCAAGGGGTGAACTATGGCTACACCTTC. Protein: CASSQGVNYGYTF.

This rearrangement joins TRBV6-5 to TRBJ2-4, with 9 bases fitting TRBD1. Germline V lookup: CDR1 MNHEY, CDR2 SVGAGI. There are 15 residues in the CDR3. V lost 8 bases and J lost 1; bases outside the gene matches: 6. The CDR3 reads CASSDRGRAKNIQYF. For the CDR3, the DNA is TGTGCCAGCTCTGACAGGGGGAGGGCCAAAAACATTCAGTACTTC.

This sequence joins TRBV7-2 and TRBJ2-5, with 14 positions matching TRBD2. With 4 bases clipped from V and 5 bases from J, the junction kept 9 bases outside the gene matches. Germline lookup yields CDR1 SGHTA and CDR2 FQGNSA. The length of the CDR3 is 17 residues. CDR3 DNA: TGTGCCAGCAGCTCCGGGACTAGCGGGAGATACCGGGAGACCCAGTACTTC. Amino acid sequence: CASSSGTSGRYRETQYF.

The chain recombines TRBV29-1 with TRBJ2-1; 14 nucleotides match TRBD2. Germline V lookup: CDR1 SQVTM, CDR2 ANQGSEA. The CDR3 length is 16 residues. J gave up 10 bases and V 2 bases, and 10 bases lay outside the gene matches. CDR3 in DNA: TGCAGCGTTGAATCATGGACTAGCGGGAGGTGGGGAGAGCAGTTCTTC. Translation gives CSVESWTSGRWGEQFF.

The CDR3 DNA sequence: TGTGCCAGCAGTGCAGCGGGAGGGCCGACCTACAATGAGCAGTTCTTC. This encodes CASSAAGGPTYNEQFF. The gene calls are TRBV25-1 and TRBJ2-1; 10 positions agree with TRBD2. Trimming at V came to 4 bases and at J to 2 bases, leaving 5 bases not matched to a gene. CDR1 MGHDK and CDR2 SYGVNS come from the germline V gene. This CDR3 has 16 residues.

DNA for the CDR3: TGTGCCAGCAGCCGAACGGGGACTGGGGCCAACGTCCTGACTTTC. Protein sequence: CASSRTGTGANVLTF. The chain employs TRBV4-2 and TRBJ2-6; TRBD2 might be the D (5 bases). Germline CDR1 and CDR2: LGHNA and YNFKEQ. V gave up 4 bases and J gave up 2 bases, with 9 bases separating them. CDR3 length: 15 residues.

The chain uses TRBV4-1 and TRBJ1-2, with D unclear. This CDR3 region has 15 residues. V lost 0 bases to trimming and J lost 4 bases, with 12 bases between them. From germline, CDR1 is MGHRA and CDR2 YSYEKL. Here the CDR3 DNA reads TGCGCCAGCAGCCAAGATTCGGGCGGACGCTATGGCTACACCTTC. Translated, it gives CASSQDSGGRYGYTF.

The chain links TRBV5-4 to TRBJ1-6; 8 nucleotides align to TRBD1. V gave up 3 bases and J gave up 9 bases; unmatched junction bases: 2. This CDR3 spans 13 amino acids. Germline assignment: CDR1 SGHNT and CDR2 YYREEE (reference sequence). The CDR3 spells CASSSDRVSPLHF. CDR3 DNA sequence: TGTGCCAGCAGCTCGGACAGGGTTTCACCCCTCCACTTT.

The rearrangement joins TRBV4-1 to TRBJ1-4; no clear D gene. The CDR3 is 16 residues long. V was shortened by 0 bases and J by 7 bases, with 15 bases between the two germline ends. Germline V CDR1 and CDR2: MGHRA, YSYEKL. The CDR3 here is CASSQEKTLWGEKLFF. DNA of the CDR3: TGCGCCAGCAGCCAAGAGAAGACACTCTGGGGTGAAAAACTGTTTTTT.